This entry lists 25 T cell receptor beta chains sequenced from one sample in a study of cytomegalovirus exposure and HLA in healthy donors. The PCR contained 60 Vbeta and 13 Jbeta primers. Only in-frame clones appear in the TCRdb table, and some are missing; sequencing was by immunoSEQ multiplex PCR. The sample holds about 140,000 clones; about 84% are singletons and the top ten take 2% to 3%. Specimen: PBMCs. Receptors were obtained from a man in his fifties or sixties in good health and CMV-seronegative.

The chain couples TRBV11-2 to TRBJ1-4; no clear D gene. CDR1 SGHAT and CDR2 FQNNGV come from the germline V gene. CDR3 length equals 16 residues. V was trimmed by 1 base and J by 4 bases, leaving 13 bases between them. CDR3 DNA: TGTGCCAGCAGCTTAGTGGCGGCACCTGGTAATGAAAAACTGTTTTTT. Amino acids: CASSLVAAPGNEKLFF.

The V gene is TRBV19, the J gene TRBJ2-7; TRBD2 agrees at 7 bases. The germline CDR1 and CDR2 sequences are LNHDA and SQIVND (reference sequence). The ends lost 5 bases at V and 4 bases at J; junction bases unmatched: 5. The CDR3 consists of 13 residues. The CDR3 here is CASSDQRDYEQYF. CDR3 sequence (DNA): TGTGCCAGTAGTGACCAGCGGGATTACGAGCAGTACTTC.

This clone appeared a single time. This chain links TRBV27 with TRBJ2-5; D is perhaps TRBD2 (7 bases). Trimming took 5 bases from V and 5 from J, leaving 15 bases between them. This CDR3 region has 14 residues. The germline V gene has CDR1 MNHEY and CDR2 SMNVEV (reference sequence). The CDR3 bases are TGTGCCAGCAGTCCAAGGGGGGGGAGGGAGACCCAGTACTTC. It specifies CASSPRGGRETQYF.

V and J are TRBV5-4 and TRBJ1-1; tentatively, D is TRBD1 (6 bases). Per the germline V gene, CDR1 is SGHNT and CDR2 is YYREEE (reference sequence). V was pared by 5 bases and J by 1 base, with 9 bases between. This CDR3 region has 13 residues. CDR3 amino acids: CASRQQGNTEAFF. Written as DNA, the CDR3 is TGTGCCAGCAGACAACAGGGGAACACTGAAGCTTTCTTT.

The CDR3 nucleotides are TGTGCCAGCAGCCCACGCAGGGGGACCTTTAGCACAGATACGCAGTATTTT. Translating gives CASSPRRGTFSTDTQYF. V is TRBV14 and J is TRBJ2-3; 7 positions agree with TRBD1. CDR3 length: 17 residues. Trimming took 4 bases from V and 0 from J; bases not matched to a gene: 10. The germline V gene has CDR1 SGHDN and CDR2 FVKESK.

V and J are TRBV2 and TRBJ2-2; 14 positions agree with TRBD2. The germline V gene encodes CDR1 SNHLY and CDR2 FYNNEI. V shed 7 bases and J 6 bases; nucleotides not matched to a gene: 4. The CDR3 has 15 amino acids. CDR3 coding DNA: TGTGCCAGCACCAGACTAGCGGGAGGGGCCGGGGAGCTGTTTTTT. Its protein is CASTRLAGGAGELFF.

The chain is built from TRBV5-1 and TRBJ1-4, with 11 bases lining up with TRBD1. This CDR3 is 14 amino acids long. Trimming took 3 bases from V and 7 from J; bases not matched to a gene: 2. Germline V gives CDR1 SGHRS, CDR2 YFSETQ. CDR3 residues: CASSSGQGGEKLFF. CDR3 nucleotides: TGCGCCAGCAGCTCGGGACAGGGGGGTGAAAAACTGTTTTTT.

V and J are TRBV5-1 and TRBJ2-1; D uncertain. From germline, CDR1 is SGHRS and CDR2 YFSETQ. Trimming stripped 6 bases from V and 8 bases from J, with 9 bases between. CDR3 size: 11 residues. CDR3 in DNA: TGCGCCAGCAAGATAACGGATGAGCAGTTCTTC. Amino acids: CASKITDEQFF.

CDR3: CSAADFSGNTIYF. DNA of the CDR3: TGCAGCGCCGCGGACTTCTCTGGAAACACCATATATTTT. The chain links TRBV29-1 to TRBJ1-3, with D unresolved. The CDR3 is 13 amino acids. The germline V gene has CDR1 SQVTM and CDR2 ANQGSEA. V lost 7 bases, J lost 0 bases, and 10 bases lay in between.

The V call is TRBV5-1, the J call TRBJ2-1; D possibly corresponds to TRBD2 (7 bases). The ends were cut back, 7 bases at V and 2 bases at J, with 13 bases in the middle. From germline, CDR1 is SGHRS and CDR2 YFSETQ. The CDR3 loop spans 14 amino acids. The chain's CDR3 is CASLEGGTYNEQFF. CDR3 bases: TGCGCCAGCCTGGAGGGGGGGACCTACAATGAGCAGTTCTTC.

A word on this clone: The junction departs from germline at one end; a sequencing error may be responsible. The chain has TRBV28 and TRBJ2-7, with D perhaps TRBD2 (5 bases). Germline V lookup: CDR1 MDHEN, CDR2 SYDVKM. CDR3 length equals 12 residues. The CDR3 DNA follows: TGTGCCAGCAGTTCCCCCAAGGAGGCCCTGGGTTTC. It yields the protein CASSSPKEALGF.

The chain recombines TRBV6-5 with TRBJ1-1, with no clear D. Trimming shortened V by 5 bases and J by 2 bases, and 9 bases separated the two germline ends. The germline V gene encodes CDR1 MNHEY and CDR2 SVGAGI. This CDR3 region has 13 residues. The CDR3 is CASSNGPNTEAFF. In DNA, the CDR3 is TGTGCCAGCAGTAATGGGCCCAACACTGAAGCTTTCTTT.

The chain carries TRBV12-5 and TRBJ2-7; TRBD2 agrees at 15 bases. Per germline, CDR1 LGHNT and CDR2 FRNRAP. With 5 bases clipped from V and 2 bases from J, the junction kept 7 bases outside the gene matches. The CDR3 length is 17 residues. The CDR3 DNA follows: TGTGCTAGTGGTCGACGGACTAGCGGGAGGGCCGCCTACGAGCAGTACTTC. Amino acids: CASGRRTSGRAAYEQYF. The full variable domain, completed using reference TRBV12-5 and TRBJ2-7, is DARVTQTPRHKVTEMGQEVTMRCQPILGHNTVFWYRQTMMQGLELLAYFRNRAPLDDSGMPKDRFSAEMPDATLATLKIQPSEPRDSAVYFCASGRRTSGRAAYEQYFGPGTRLTVT.

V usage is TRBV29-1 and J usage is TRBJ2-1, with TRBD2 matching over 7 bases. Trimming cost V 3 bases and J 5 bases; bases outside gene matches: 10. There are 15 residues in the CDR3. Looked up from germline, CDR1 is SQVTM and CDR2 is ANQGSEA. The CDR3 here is CSVDRPGGTDNEQFF. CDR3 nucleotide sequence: TGCAGCGTTGATCGTCCCGGGGGGACGGACAATGAGCAGTTCTTC.

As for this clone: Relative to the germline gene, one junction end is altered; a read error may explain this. Written as DNA, the CDR3 is TGTGCTAGCAGCCAACTAGCGTACACGCAGTATTTT. Its translation: CASSQLAYTQYF. The chain joins TRBV7-7 to TRBJ2-3; 7 nucleotides align to TRBD2. The CDR3 runs 12 residues. Germline V lookup: CDR1 SSHAT, CDR2 FNYEAQ (reference sequence).

The CDR3 DNA reads TGTGCCAGCAGTCCCGGGGACAGGGGCCGAAGTGAAAAACTGTTTTTT. Its protein product is CASSPGDRGRSEKLFF. The V and J genes are TRBV27 and TRBJ1-4, with 10 bases matching TRBD1. Looked up from germline, CDR1 is MNHEY and CDR2 is SMNVEV (reference sequence). V was clipped by 5 bases and J by 7 bases; unmatched bases: 10. This CDR3 has 16 amino acids. Based on the CDR3 plus reference TRBV27 and TRBJ1-4, the full variable domain is EAQVTQNPRYLITVTGKKLTVTCSQNMNHEYMSWYRQDPGLGLRQIYYSMNVEVTDKGDVPEGYKVSRKEKRNFPLILESPSPNQTSLYFCASSPGDRGRSEKLFFGSGTQLSVL.

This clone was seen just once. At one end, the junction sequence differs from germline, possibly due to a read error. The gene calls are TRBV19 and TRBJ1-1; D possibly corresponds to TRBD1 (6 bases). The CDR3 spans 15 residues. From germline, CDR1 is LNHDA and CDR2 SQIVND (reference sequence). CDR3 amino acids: CASSVEDRRNTEAFF. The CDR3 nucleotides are TGTGCCAGTAGTGTAGAAGACAGGCGGAACACTGAAGCTTTCTTT.

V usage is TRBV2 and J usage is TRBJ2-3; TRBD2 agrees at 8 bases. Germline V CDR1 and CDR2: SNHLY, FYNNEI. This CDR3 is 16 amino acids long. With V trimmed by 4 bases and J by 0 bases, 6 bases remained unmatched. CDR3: CASSARAGASTDTQYF. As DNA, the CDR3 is TGTGCCAGCAGTGCAAGAGCGGGGGCAAGCACAGATACGCAGTATTTT.

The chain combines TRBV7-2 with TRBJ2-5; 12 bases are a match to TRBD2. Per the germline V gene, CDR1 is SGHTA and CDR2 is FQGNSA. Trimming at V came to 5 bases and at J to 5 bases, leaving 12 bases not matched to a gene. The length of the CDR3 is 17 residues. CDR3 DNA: TGTGCCAGCAGCGAACTCCCTAGCGGGAGGGGTGTGGAGACCCAGTACTTC. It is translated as CASSELPSGRGVETQYF.

The CDR3 sequence: CASSLVGTSGGTGELFF. The CDR3 region has the DNA TGTGCCAGCAGCTTAGTGGGAACTAGCGGAGGGACCGGGGAGCTGTTTTTT. The rearrangement uses TRBV7-9 and TRBJ2-2, with 8 bases matching TRBD2. The V gene end was trimmed by 1 base and the J gene end by 5 bases; junction bases not matched to a gene: 9. CDR1 is SEHNR and CDR2 is FQNEAQ in the germline V gene (reference sequence). The CDR3 is made up of 17 amino acids. Full variable domain (rest looked up from reference TRBV7-9 and TRBJ2-2): DTGVSQNPRHKITKRGQNVTFRCDPISEHNRLYWYRQTLGQGPEFLTYFQNEAQLEKSRLLSDRFSAERPKGSFSTLEIQRTEQGDSAMYLCASSLVGTSGGTGELFFGEGSRLTVL.

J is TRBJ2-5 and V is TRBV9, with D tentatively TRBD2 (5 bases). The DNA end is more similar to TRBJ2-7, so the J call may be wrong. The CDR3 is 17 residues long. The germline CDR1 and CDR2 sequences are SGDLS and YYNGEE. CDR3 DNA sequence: TGTGCCAGCAGCGTAGAGCCCAGCGGACCACTCTCCTACGAGCAGTACTTC. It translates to CASSVEPSGPLSYEQYF.

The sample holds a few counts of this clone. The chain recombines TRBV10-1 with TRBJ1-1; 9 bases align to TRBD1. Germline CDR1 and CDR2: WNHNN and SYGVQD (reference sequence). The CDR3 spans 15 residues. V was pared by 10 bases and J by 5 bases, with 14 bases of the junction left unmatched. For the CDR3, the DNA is TGCGCCAACTCCCGGGACAGGGTTCGGAAGACTGAAGCTTTCTTT. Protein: CANSRDRVRKTEAFF.

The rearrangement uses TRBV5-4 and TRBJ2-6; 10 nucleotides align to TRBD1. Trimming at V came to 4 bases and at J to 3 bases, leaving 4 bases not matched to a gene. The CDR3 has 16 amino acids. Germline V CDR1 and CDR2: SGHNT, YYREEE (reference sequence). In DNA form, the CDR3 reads TGTGCCAGCAGCACCTGGACAGGGGGTGGGGCCAACGTCCTGACTTTC. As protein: CASSTWTGGGANVLTF.

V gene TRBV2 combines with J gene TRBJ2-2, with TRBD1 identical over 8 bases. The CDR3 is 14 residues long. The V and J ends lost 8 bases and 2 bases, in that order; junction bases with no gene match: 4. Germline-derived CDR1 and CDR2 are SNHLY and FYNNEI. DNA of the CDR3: TGTGCCAGCCTCGACAGGGGAAACACCGGGGAGCTGTTTTTT. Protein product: CASLDRGNTGELFF.

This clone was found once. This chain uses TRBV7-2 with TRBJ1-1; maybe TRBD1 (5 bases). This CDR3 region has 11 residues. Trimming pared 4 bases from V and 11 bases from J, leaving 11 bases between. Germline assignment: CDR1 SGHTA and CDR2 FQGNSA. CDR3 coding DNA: TGTGCCAGCAGCTCCCTCGGGGGGGCTTTCTTT. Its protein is CASSSLGGAFF.